The rows below give T cell receptor beta chains drawn from one sample of a study of somatic mutations in cytotoxic T cells in rheumatoid arthritis. Repertoires were generated with immunoSEQ multiplex PCR, while TCRdb's copy carries only in-frame clones and drops some. Seen here are over 8,500 clones, about 80% observed once, and the top ten hold about 8.1%. Input material: CD8+ T cells sorted from blood. The receptors were sampled from a woman aged 60-70 years with rheumatoid arthritis. The CDR3 runs from the conserved cysteine through the conserved F or W. The D gene is left open where the match is weak. Clone sizes are given selectively: once, few, many, or a class where the clone is expanded.

v_call	j_call	clone_size	d_call	cdr3_aa	cdr3_nt
TRBV5-5	TRBJ2-5	NA	TRBD2	CASSLVLADETQYF	TGTGCCAGCAGCTTGGTACTAGCGGATGAGACCCAGTACTTC
TRBV5-1	TRBJ2-1	few	NA	CASSLASGQYNEQFF	TGCGCCAGCAGCTTGGCGTCAGGGCAGTACAATGAGCAGTTCTTC
TRBV25-1	TRBJ2-1	NA	NA	CASSEYAGWEQFF	TGTGCCAGCAGTGAATATGCGGGATGGGAGCAGTTCTTC
TRBV4-1	TRBJ2-1	NA	NA	CASSQEAGVNEQFF	TGCGCCAGCAGCCAAGAGGCAGGGGTCAATGAGCAGTTCTTC
TRBV28	TRBJ2-7	NA	NA	CASTDPSGVGTYEQYF	TGTGCCAGCACAGATCCGTCGGGGGTGGGTACATACGAGCAGTACTTC
TRBV30	TRBJ1-6	NA	NA	CASLSSYNSPLHF	TGTGCTTCTTTGAGCTCCTATAATTCACCCCTCCACTTT
TRBV19	TRBJ2-7	NA	TRBD1	CASSIAGQGPYEQYF	TGTGCCAGTAGTATAGCCGGACAGGGCCCCTACGAGCAGTACTTC
TRBV7-2	TRBJ2-7	few	NA	CASSLTEGEQYF	TGTGCCAGCAGCTTAACGGAGGGCGAGCAGTACTTC
TRBV5-6	TRBJ2-2	NA	TRBD2	CASSLAGGLSGELFF	TGTGCCAGCAGCTTGGCGGGAGGGCTGTCCGGGGAGCTGTTTTTT
TRBV5-1	TRBJ2-7	NA	NA	CASSLDWAQYF	TGCGCCAGCAGCTTGGACTGGGCGCAGTACTTC
TRBV28	TRBJ2-1	once	TRBD2	CASSFEREDYNEQFF	TGTGCCAGCAGTTTTGAGCGGGAGGATTACAATGAGCAGTTCTTC
TRBV14	TRBJ2-5	once	TRBD2	CASSQELAGGYEETQYF	TGTGCCAGCAGCCAGGAGCTAGCGGGAGGTTATGAGGAGACCCAGTACTTC
TRBV10-3	TRBJ2-3	NA	NA	CANLREILGQVRTDTQYF	TGTGCCAACCTTAGGGAAATACTAGGGCAGGTTCGCACAGATACGCAGTATTTT
TRBV5-8	TRBJ1-2	NA	TRBD1	CASSFGTGWYYGYTF	TGTGCCAGCAGCTTCGGGACAGGGTGGTACTATGGCTACACCTTC
TRBV6-6	TRBJ2-5	NA	TRBD1	CASSYSGDRVTETQYF	TGTGCCAGCAGTTACTCGGGGGACAGGGTTACAGAGACCCAGTACTTC
TRBV7-9	TRBJ2-1	NA	TRBD2	CASSPSGGGRAWIHEQFF	TGTGCCAGCAGCCCCAGTGGGGGCGGGAGGGCCTGGATTCATGAGCAGTTCTTC
TRBV27	TRBJ2-1	once	NA	CASSSSAGSSYNEQFF	TGTGCCAGCAGTTCCAGCGCCGGAAGCTCCTACAATGAGCAGTTCTTC
TRBV6-5	TRBJ1-1	NA	NA	CASTGDIGSEAFF	TGTGCCAGCACGGGGGATATTGGGTCTGAAGCTTTCTTT
TRBV6-5	TRBJ1-2	NA	NA	CASRLRGGVDYGYTF	TGTGCCAGCAGGTTAAGAGGGGGGGTGGACTATGGCTACACCTTC
TRBV5-1	TRBJ2-7	NA	NA	CAGSHQGEQYF	TGCGCCGGCAGCCATCAGGGTGAGCAGTACTTC
TRBV14	TRBJ2-7	once	TRBD2	CASSRPVAGAYEQYF	TGTGCCAGCAGCCGCCCCGTAGCGGGAGCTTACGAGCAGTACTTC
TRBV4-3	TRBJ2-7	NA	NA	CASSQDPGNQQYF	TGCGCCAGCAGCCAAGATCCAGGGAATCAGCAGTACTTC
TRBV4-3	TRBJ1-2	few	NA	CASSQDNDQDYGYTF	TGCGCCAGCAGCCAAGATAACGATCAGGACTATGGCTACACCTTC
TRBV19	TRBJ2-7	NA	NA	CASQAGGNTYEQYF	TGTGCCAGCCAGGCTGGAGGGAACACCTACGAGCAGTACTTC
TRBV28	TRBJ2-7	NA	TRBD1	CASSYNPGTGYYEQYF	TGTGCCAGCAGTTATAATCCCGGGACAGGGTACTACGAGCAGTACTTC
TRBV27	TRBJ2-7	NA	TRBD2	CASSVTGTSGREQYF	TGTGCCAGCAGTGTCACCGGGACTAGCGGGAGAGAGCAGTACTTC
TRBV28	TRBJ2-3	NA	NA	CASSPLEITSTDTQYF	TGTGCCAGCAGTCCCCTCGAGATAACTAGCACAGATACGCAGTATTTT
TRBV18	TRBJ2-7	NA	TRBD1	CASSPEDRGTPYEQYF	TGTGCCAGCTCACCAGAGGACAGGGGAACTCCCTACGAGCAGTACTTC
TRBV19	TRBJ2-1	NA	TRBD1	CASSIGTGAGHNEQFF	TGTGCCAGTAGTATAGGGACAGGGGCGGGGCACAATGAGCAGTTCTTC
TRBV4-3	TRBJ2-1	once	TRBD2	CASSQDLAGGNNEQFF	TGCGCCAGCAGCCAAGACCTAGCGGGAGGGAACAATGAGCAGTTCTTC
TRBV29-1	TRBJ2-1	NA	TRBD2	CSVSLSGSYNEQFF	TGCAGCGTGTCCCTTAGCGGGAGTTACAATGAGCAGTTCTTC
TRBV6-6	TRBJ2-1	NA	NA	CASSTAAPGVGDEQFF	TGTGCCAGCAGTACGGCGGCGCCCGGGGTTGGGGATGAGCAGTTCTTC
TRBV5-1	TRBJ2-7	NA	NA	CASSLEANSYEQYF	TGCGCCAGCAGCTTGGAAGCTAACTCCTACGAGCAGTACTTC
TRBV4-2	TRBJ2-1	NA	TRBD2	CASSHLGEGTNEQFF	TGTGCCAGCAGCCATCTAGGGGAGGGGACCAATGAGCAGTTCTTC
TRBV28	TRBJ2-7	NA	NA	CASSLSGSSYEQYF	TGTGCCAGCAGTTTATCTGGCAGTTCCTACGAGCAGTACTTC
TRBV11-2	TRBJ2-1	NA	TRBD2	CASSGGALSGSYEQFF	TGTGCCAGCAGCGGAGGGGCTCTCAGCGGGAGTTATGAGCAGTTCTTC
TRBV28	TRBJ1-5	few	NA	CASSDYNQPQHF	TGTGCCAGCAGTGACTACAATCAGCCCCAGCATTTT
TRBV19	TRBJ2-1	NA	TRBD2	CASALGTSGKFF	TGTGCCAGTGCACTTGGGACTAGCGGGAAGTTCTTC
TRBV28	TRBJ1-2	NA	TRBD1	CASSPTGTGYGYTF	TGTGCCAGCAGCCCTACCGGGACAGGGTATGGCTACACCTTC
TRBV27	TRBJ1-6	NA	TRBD1	CASTMTGTNSPLHF	TGTGCCAGCACCATGACAGGGACCAATTCACCCCTCCACTTT
TRBV6-1	TRBJ2-1	medium-sized	TRBD2	CASSEVAGAGNEQFF	TGTGCCAGCAGTGAAGTAGCGGGAGCAGGGAATGAGCAGTTCTTC
TRBV5-1	TRBJ1-5	NA	NA	CASSLTGNQPQHF	TGCGCCAGCAGCTTGACAGGGAATCAGCCCCAGCATTTT